These 17 T cell receptor beta chains share one sample of origin, sequenced in a study of shared clonotypes between healthy human individuals. Clones were sequenced by immunoSEQ multiplex PCR, and TCRdb holds only the in-frame ones, with some missing. The data hold about 1.5 million clones, with around 97% observed a single time. Sequencing was performed on naive CD4+ T cells sorted from blood. The subset was: CD45RA+ positively selected. The receptor source for this set is a man between 25 and 39 years old in good health.

This chain uses TRBV5-6 with TRBJ2-2; no clear D. The CDR3 extends over 13 amino acids. The V end was cut by 4 bases, the J end by 6 bases, with 10 bases between. The germline V gene encodes CDR1 SGHDT and CDR2 YYEEEE. CDR3 sequence reads: CASSPPWAGELFF. CDR3 DNA: TGTGCCAGCAGCCCGCCTTGGGCCGGGGAGCTGTTTTTT.

The V call is TRBV6-6, the J call TRBJ1-1, with TRBD1 as a possible D gene (6 bases). Per the germline V gene, CDR1 is MNHNY and CDR2 is SVGAGI (reference sequence). This CDR3 has 16 amino acids. Trimming removed 3 bases from V and 2 bases from J, with 16 bases in between. CDR3 sequence reads: CASSYGGGGPNTEAFF. CDR3 DNA: TGTGCCAGCAGTTATGGCGGGGGCGGGCCAAACACTGAAGCTTTCTTT.

Turning to this clone: Other nucleotide sequences from this sample produce the same CDR3. This rearrangement joins TRBV28 to TRBJ2-7, with a tentative D call TRBD1 (5 bases). The V gene's germline CDR1 is MDHEN and CDR2 SYDVKM. The V end lost 2 bases, the J end lost 3 bases, and 8 bases lay between the germline ends. This CDR3 contains 13 residues. CDR3 nucleotide sequence: TGTGCCAGCAGTTTAACAGGACGCTACGAGCAGTACTTC. This sequence encodes CASSLTGRYEQYF.

The CDR3 nucleotides read TGCGCCAGCAGCCCGGGAGGAGGAAAAGCTTTCTTT. Translated, it gives CASSPGGGKAFF. This chain uses TRBV5-1 with TRBJ1-1; D ambiguous. V was clipped by 4 bases and J by 9 bases, with 13 bases between them. CDR3 size: 12 residues. Germline V gene data show CDR1 as SGHRS and CDR2 as YFSETQ. Supplemented by reference TRBV5-1 and TRBJ1-1, the full variable domain reads KAGVTQTPRYLIKTRGQQVTLSCSPISGHRSVSWYQQTPGQGLQFLFEYFSETQRNKGNFPGRFSGRQFSNSRSEMNVSTLELGDSALYLCASSPGGGKAFFGQGTRLTVV.

V and J are TRBV10-3 and TRBJ2-7, with D perhaps TRBD1 (5 bases). From germline, CDR1 is ENHRY and CDR2 SYGVKD. This CDR3 comprises 15 residues. V was cut by 5 bases and J by 3 bases, with 17 bases left in between. The CDR3 bases are TGTGCCATCAGTTCTGACAGACAGAGTCTCTACGAGCAGTACTTC. Translating gives CAISSDRQSLYEQYF.

V is TRBV29-1 and J is TRBJ2-5; TRBD2 matches at 7 bases. The CDR3 runs to 15 residues. CDR1 and CDR2 (germline): SQVTM, ANQGSEA. Trimming at V came to 4 bases and at J to 1 base, leaving 9 bases not matched to a gene. The CDR3 nucleotides are TGCAGCGTTGCGGGGGTGCGGGGGACCCAAGAGACCCAGTACTTC. It translates to CSVAGVRGTQETQYF.

This chain uses TRBV2 with TRBJ1-1, with unresolved D. Trimming pared 6 bases from V and 1 base from J, leaving 12 bases between. The CDR3 has 14 residues. CDR1 and CDR2 (germline): SNHLY, FYNNEI. For the CDR3, the DNA is TGTGCCAGCAGGTTGACGGAGGCGAACACTGAAGCTTTCTTT. Translation gives CASRLTEANTEAFF. The whole variable domain, filled in from reference TRBV2 and TRBJ1-1, reads EPEVTQTPSHQVTQMGQEVILRCVPISNHLYFYWYRQILGQKVEFLVSFYNNEISEKSEIFDDQFSVERPDGSNFTLKIRSTKLEDSAMYFCASRLTEANTEAFFGQGTRLTVV.

For the CDR3, the DNA is TGCAGCGTTGATTTGGTCCGGGGGAGGGGGAACACTGAAGCTTTCTTT. This sequence encodes CSVDLVRGRGNTEAFF. V gene TRBV29-1 combines with J gene TRBJ1-1; D possibly corresponds to TRBD1 (5 bases). The CDR3 spans 16 residues. CDR1 SQVTM and CDR2 ANQGSEA come from the germline V gene. With 3 bases removed from V and 1 base from J, the gap between germline ends came to 18 bases.

The gene calls are TRBV7-6 and TRBJ2-2; D may correspond to TRBD1 or TRBD2 (5 bases each). The germline V gene has CDR1 SGHVS and CDR2 FNYEAQ. The CDR3 is 16 amino acids. Trimming cost V 1 base and J 5 bases, with 14 bases left between them. CDR3 DNA sequence: TGTGCCAGCAGCTTAGGATCGGGGCAGGGTACCGGGGAGCTGTTTTTT. This codes for CASSLGSGQGTGELFF.

The chain links TRBV7-8 to TRBJ2-1; 8 positions agree with TRBD2. Germline-derived CDR1 and CDR2 are SGHVS and FQNEAQ. After removal of 2 bases from V and 0 bases from J, the junction contained 3 bases not matched to a gene. CDR3 length equals 16 residues. CDR3 protein: CASSLSREGSYNEQFF. Written as DNA, the CDR3 is TGTGCCAGCAGCTTATCTCGGGAGGGCTCCTACAATGAGCAGTTCTTC.

This chain joins TRBV6-5 and TRBJ1-5; D possibly corresponds to TRBD1 (6 bases). Germline V gene sequence: CDR1 MNHEY, CDR2 SVGAGI. CDR3 size: 16 residues. Trimming cost V 4 bases and J 7 bases, with 20 bases left between them. The CDR3 DNA sequence: TGTGCCAGCAGTTTTCCCGGGACAATGAGGAAGCAGCCCCAGCATTTT. It translates to CASSFPGTMRKQPQHF.

The genes are TRBV4-1 and TRBJ2-1; D is unresolved. Germline loops: CDR1 MGHRA, CDR2 YSYEKL. This CDR3 has 14 residues. V was shortened by 0 bases and J by 7 bases, with 10 bases between the two germline ends. The CDR3: CASSQDPSRNEQFF. The CDR3 region has the DNA TGCGCCAGCAGCCAAGACCCCTCCCGGAATGAGCAGTTCTTC.

With regard to this clone: The same CDR3 can be traced to other DNA sequences in this sample. This sequence joins TRBV11-3 and TRBJ2-1, with D unclear. Germline V CDR1 and CDR2: SGHNT, YENEEA. V was trimmed by 4 bases and J by 4 bases, leaving 5 bases between them. This CDR3 contains 12 residues. CDR3 bases: TGTGCCAGCAGCTCCAAATACAATGAGCAGTTCTTC. Translating it yields CASSSKYNEQFF.

V usage is TRBV7-9 and J usage is TRBJ2-5; 12 bases align to TRBD2. The germline gives CDR1 SEHNR, CDR2 FQNEAQ (reference sequence). The CDR3 is made up of 13 amino acids. Trimming removed 8 bases from V and 5 bases from J; junction bases left unmatched: 3. CDR3 protein: CASGTSGRETQYF. CDR3 coding DNA: TGTGCCAGCGGGACTAGCGGGCGGGAGACCCAGTACTTC.

V is TRBV28 and J is TRBJ2-1; the D gene could be TRBD1 or TRBD2 (7 bases each). Germline assignment: CDR1 MDHEN and CDR2 SYDVKM. CDR3 length: 16 amino acids. The V end was cut by 3 bases, the J end by 1 base, with 13 bases between. The CDR3 protein is CASSFGRGGSYNEQFF. CDR3 DNA sequence: TGTGCCAGCAGTTTCGGCAGGGGGGGGTCCTACAATGAGCAGTTCTTC. Complete variable domain (other parts from reference TRBV28 and TRBJ2-1): DVKVTQSSRYLVKRTGEKVFLECVQDMDHENMFWYRQDPGLGLRLIYFSYDVKMKEKGDIPEGYSVSREKKERFSLILESASTNQTSMYLCASSFGRGGSYNEQFFGPGTRLTVL.

The J gene is TRBJ2-1, the V gene TRBV18; 14 bases match TRBD2. Looked up from germline, CDR1 is KGHSH and CDR2 is LQKENI. The CDR3 length is 16 residues. The V gene end was trimmed by 3 bases and the J gene end by 8 bases; junction bases not matched to a gene: 6. CDR3 nucleotide sequence: TGTGCCAGCTCACCCAAGGGACTAGCGGGAGCTTATGAGCAGTTCTTC. It specifies CASSPKGLAGAYEQFF.

The chain carries TRBV7-2 and TRBJ2-7; 9 bases align to TRBD1. The CDR3 extends over 15 amino acids. V shed 3 bases and J 5 bases; nucleotides not matched to a gene: 8. Germline-derived CDR1 and CDR2 are SGHTA and FQGNSA. The CDR3 protein is CASSFGDRVLNEQYF. In DNA, the CDR3 is TGTGCCAGCAGCTTCGGGGACAGGGTTCTCAACGAGCAGTACTTC. The full variable domain, its missing parts supplied by reference TRBV7-2 and TRBJ2-7, is GAGVSQSPSNKVTEKGKDVELRCDPISGHTALYWYRQSLGQGLEFLIYFQGNSAPDKSGLPSDRFSAERTGGSVSTLTIQRTQQEDSAVYLCASSFGDRVLNEQYFGPGTRLTVT.